Sequencing of this TCR beta chain was carried out in a study of cytomegalovirus exposure and HLA in healthy donors (dated by TCRdb to the late 2010s). Context from the whole study: According to an earlier analysis of several hundred of the donors, about 179 million T cells yielded 100 million or so unique TCR beta sequences and 250 to 350 Gb of sequence data. An early release covering roughly 640 HLA-typed donors comprised around 300 gigabases of sequencing data and about 90 million unique TCR sequences. The genetic ancestry cluster associated with self-reported Caucasian donors included 81% of the roughly 380 genotyped donors. The study was designed to test whether signatures of past pathogen exposure could be identified by cataloging public T cell receptors. The T cell repertoires of several hundred subjects were profiled by immunosequencing and related to cytomegalovirus serostatus. In addition to the first cohort of about 650 subjects, a separate validation cohort of some 120 different subjects was used. High-throughput TCR immunosequencing, statistical association of individual TCRs with disease status, and machine learning were combined to predict cytomegalovirus infection status. A later analysis re-examined previously published TCR beta repertoires from 500 to 700 donors and added high-resolution HLA genotyping to investigate patterns of TCR occurrence. The later analysis used no new phenotypic data to find candidate immune exposures, relying instead on TCR beta sequences and their occurrence across donors. In an earlier analysis of more than 550 of the donors, high-throughput TCR beta sequencing was used to judge whether each TCR beta V gene segment behaved as functional or pseudogenic. Donor age, sex, ethnicity and CMV serostatus were collected together with the repertoire data. A later genetic analysis used genome-wide SNP genotypes for about three fifths of the 666 donors, treating that subset as a discovery cohort. Every discovery cohort repertoire had been produced on one sequencing platform. Class I and class II HLA loci were covered by the typing at four-digit resolution. The number of typed donors differed by locus: about 620-640 for A, B, C, DRB1 and DQB1; 500 to 550 for DQA1; 606 for DPA1; and about 470 for DPB1. Because of strong linkage in the cohort, five DR-DQ haplotypes were treated as single units for association and clustering. Among some 410 genotyped donors of the cohort, an average of roughly 230,000 unique TCR beta nucleotide sequences was sequenced per donor, of which 15% to 20% were non-productive. Findings and caveats that apply to the study as a whole: A total of 164 TCR beta chains were listed by the study as associated with cytomegalovirus. While some public TCRs were present in many individuals, most TCR sequences turned up only very rarely across donors. A later analysis reported that several top co-occurrence clusters appeared linked to parvovirus B19, influenza, CMV and Epstein-Barr virus. Immune exposure information for the cohort was limited to CMV serostatus. It was suggested by the authors that the approach could potentially be generalized to other disease states and immunological phenotypes. A group of highly shared sequence variants was considered likely to be a technical artifact of the sequencing pipeline. This cohort had only TCR beta chains sequenced, and the lack of alpha or paired-chain data limited which features could be detected. When HLA alleles, especially DR and DQ, strongly co-occurred, TCR associations were difficult to assign to individual alleles. Specific HLA alleles were associated with over 15,000 TCR beta sequences at a false discovery rate of 0.05 in a later analysis. In vitro tests confirmed that a few of the cytomegalovirus-associated TCR beta chains recognize cytomegalovirus antigens. In a later analysis, TCR association rates were found to vary across HLA loci, with the most associated TCRs seen for DRB1 alleles and the fewest for HLA-C alleles. A later analysis found that most CMV-associated TCR beta chains appeared HLA-restricted, with HLA associations seemingly driven largely by CMV exposure. Because HLA typing was missing for some donors at each locus, association tests included only the typed subset. Linkage disequilibrium might explain the correlated functional status among segregating V segments, but an unknown experimental factor could not be excluded. Broadly in line with IMGT annotations, most TCR beta V segments showed up in productive rearrangements about 87% or about 30% of the time in an earlier analysis of 587 of the donors. In a later genetic analysis, a missense DCLRE1C variant was associated with V-gene and J-gene trimming of TCR beta chains, and the association was replicated in an independent cohort. The classifier was reported to diagnose cytomegalovirus status with high specificity and sensitivity in both the original cohort and the validation cohort. A further reported finding was that TCR beta sequences accurately predicted the HLA-A and HLA-B alleles for most subjects in the first cohort. The earlier analysis of fewer than 750 of the donors excluded seventeen rarely observed V segments, including chromosome 9 orphons, because counts were too low. Compared with equally common non-associated chains, HLA-associated TCR beta chains in a later analysis were more clonally expanded and had lower generation probabilities. The 87-base-pair reads could not distinguish some IMGT-functional V segments, including TRBV6-2 and TRBV6-3, so those segments were excluded. A later genetic analysis reported fewer N-insertions in productive TCRs among donors in an Asian-associated ancestry cluster than the roughly 700-donor mean. Roughly uniform sequencing depth across donors was assumed in presence/absence analyses, although this assumption may not hold.

The cohort consisted of some 730 healthy bone marrow donors. At the time of sampling, all cohort members were nominally healthy, though unrecorded immune exposures were likely present. The donor was CMV seronegative and belonged to the group of over 350 seronegative cohort members. A peripheral blood sample was collected from each donor, and TCR beta sequencing was performed on peripheral blood mononuclear cells. Genomic DNA was extracted from the blood cell samples with the Qiagen DNeasy Blood Extraction Kit. The library was produced with the immunoSEQ multiplex PCR assay. A mixture of 60 forward primers for TCR Vbeta segments and 13 reverse primers for TCR Jbeta segments was used in the multiplex PCR. Amplification of the CDR3 region of rearranged TCR beta genes was performed with a multiplex PCR assay on genomic DNA. The amplified TCR beta libraries were sequenced on the Illumina HiSeq System as 87-base-pair reads. Concerning the study's data processing: A later analysis counted some 74 million unique TCR beta chains across the 550 to 750 repertoires, and approximately 11 million of these chains were shared by at least two donors. Raw reads were error-corrected and collapsed into unique sequences with a nearest-neighbor algorithm that merged closely related sequences to remove PCR and sequencing errors. V, D and J gene segments were assigned by aligning CDR3 sequences to IMGT reference sequences. For a sequence to be retained, at least a six-nucleotide match to both a V gene segment and a J gene segment was required. A rearrangement counted as productive if the CDR3 had no stop codons and remained in frame with V and J, and every other rearrangement counted as non-productive. CDR3 was defined according to IMGT convention as the region running from the second conserved V-encoded cysteine to the conserved J-encoded phenylalanine. In an earlier analysis of more than 550 of the donors, sequences lacking an unambiguous match to a single V gene segment were excluded. An earlier analysis of 500 to 600 of the donors classified V segments as functional when productive rearrangements were above 56.7% and as segregating when the standard deviation between donors was above 5%. A statistical classification framework was built to diagnose cytomegalovirus status from the catalog of TCR beta chain sequences. A later analysis assigned V and J genes by comparing TCR nucleotide sequences with IMGT/GENE-DB human TR gene sequences. A later analysis assigned CDR3 sequences and most-parsimonious VDJ recombination scenarios with the TCRdist pipeline. In a later analysis, each TCR beta chain was defined by its CDR3 amino acid sequence together with its V-gene family, and reads lacking a unique V-gene family were excluded. A later analysis removed 600 or so highly shared, low-generation-probability nucleotide sequences to deal with suspected cross-contamination and a sequencing artifact. In a later analysis, a clonal expansion index was calculated for each public chain from normalized within-repertoire ranks of inferred template counts. A later analysis computed generation probabilities with a VDJ recombination model fitted to out-of-frame rearrangements, and checked the results against IGoR. In a later analysis, TCR-TCR, TCR-HLA and TCR-CMV co-occurrence was scored with hypergeometric tests, and a repertoire-size bias correction was applied to TCR pairs. A later analysis estimated false discovery rates by permuting HLA or CMV assignments 20 times. In a later analysis, co-occurring TCRs were grouped using DBSCAN, and TCRdist sequence similarity was added for clustering within HLA-allele-positive subsets. For co-occurrence clustering, repertoires with fewer than 30,000 or more than 120,000 public chains were excluded, along with roughly five repertoires with anomalous nucleotide sharing. TCRdb holds this immuneACCESS table with in-frame rearrangements only. Some clones are missing; in checked studies, unresolved V genes explain under half, and the rest has no known cause. For V, J and clone size, that table is used; D and trimming come from the DNA. This sample gives roughly 230,000 clones in total; 80% to 95% of them show up just once. The top ten constitute about 1.5% of the sample.

For this clone: Its antigen is not yet known. Within one base of it there is no much larger clone, and no base qualities were kept.

From the germline V gene, CDR1 is MNHEY and CDR2 is SVGAGI. The CDR3 spans 14 residues, from the cysteine through the phenylalanine. The retained sequence is limited to the CDR3, 42 bases, with the frame set at the first base. The junction shows trimming of 6 bases on V and 2 bases on J, and the gene matches do not reach 6 bases of it. Recombination linked TRBV6-5 to TRBJ2-7, with 8 middle bases fitting TRBD1. The TCR comes from a girl aged 2 to 10 in good health and CMV-seronegative. Source material: PBMCs. The DNA sequence follows: TGTGCCAGCAGGCCGGTGACAGGGGCCTACGAGCAGTACTTC. This is translated as CASRPVTGAYEQYF.